Sequencing of this TCR beta chain was carried out in a study of blood T cell repertoires in COVID-19. As for the study in general: Nucleic acid was either cDNA or gDNA, and it came from T cells, B-cell-depleted T cells, or PBMCs.

This CDR3 region has 14 residues. Looked up from germline, CDR1 is SQVTM and CDR2 is ANQGSEA. The V segment lost 8 bases and the J segment 6 bases; nucleotides outside the gene matches: 14. Participants were aged about 18 to 95 years, lived in under 25 US areas, and enrolled virtually. Assignment of participants to cohorts was predicated upon participant-reported clinical history. In the study's own analysis: Amplification of reference gene primers provided the estimated nucleated cell counts. Some clones are missing from TCRdb's copy, which holds only in-frame ones; the method was immunoSEQ multiplex PCR. The DNA was the basis for D and trimming; V, J and clone size are from that table. The sample carries almost 250,000 clones, around 89% recorded once.

The chain employs TRBV29-1 and TRBJ2-7, with 9 bases aligning to TRBD1. This TCR was recovered from a woman between 25 and 40 years old who had recovered from COVID-19. The sequenced sample consisted of PBMCs or T cells enriched from blood (not recorded which). As DNA, the CDR3 is TGCAGCTTCGTCCGGGACAGGGATTTAGGCGAGCAGTACTTC. This codes for CSFVRDRDLGEQYF.